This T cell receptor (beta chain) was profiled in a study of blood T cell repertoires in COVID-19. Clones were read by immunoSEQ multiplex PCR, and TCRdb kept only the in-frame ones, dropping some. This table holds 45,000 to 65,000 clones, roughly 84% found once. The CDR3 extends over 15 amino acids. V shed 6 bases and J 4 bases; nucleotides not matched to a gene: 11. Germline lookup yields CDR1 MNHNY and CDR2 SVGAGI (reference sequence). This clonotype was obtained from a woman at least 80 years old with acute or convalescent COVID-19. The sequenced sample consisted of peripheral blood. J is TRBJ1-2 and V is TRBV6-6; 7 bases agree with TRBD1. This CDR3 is CASRPAGQTIYGYTF. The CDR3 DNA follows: TGTGCCAGCAGACCCGCGGGACAGACTATCTATGGCTACACCTTC.